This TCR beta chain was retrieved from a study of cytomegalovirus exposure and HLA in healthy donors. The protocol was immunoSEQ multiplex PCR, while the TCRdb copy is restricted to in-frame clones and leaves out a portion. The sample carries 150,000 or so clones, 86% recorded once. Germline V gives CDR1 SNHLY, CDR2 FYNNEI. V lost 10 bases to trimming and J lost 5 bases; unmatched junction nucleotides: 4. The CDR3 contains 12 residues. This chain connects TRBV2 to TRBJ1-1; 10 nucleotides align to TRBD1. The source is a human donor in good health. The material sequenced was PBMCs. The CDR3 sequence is CATRQGATEAFF. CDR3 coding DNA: TGTGCCACCCGACAGGGGGCAACTGAAGCTTTCTTT.